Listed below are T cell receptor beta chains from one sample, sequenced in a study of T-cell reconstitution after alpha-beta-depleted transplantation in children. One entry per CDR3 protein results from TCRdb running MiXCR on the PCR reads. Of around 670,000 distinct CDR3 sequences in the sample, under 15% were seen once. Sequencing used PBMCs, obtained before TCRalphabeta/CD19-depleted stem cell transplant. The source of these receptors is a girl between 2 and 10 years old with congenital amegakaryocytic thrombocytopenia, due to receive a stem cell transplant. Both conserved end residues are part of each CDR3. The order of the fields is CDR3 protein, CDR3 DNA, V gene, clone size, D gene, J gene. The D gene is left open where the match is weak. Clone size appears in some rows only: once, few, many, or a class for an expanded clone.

CDR3: CASSLGQTNYEQYF
DNA: TGTGCCAGCAGCTTAGGACAAACGAACTACGAGCAGTACTTC
V: TRBV7-9
size: .
D: .
J: TRBJ2-7

CDR3: CASQGSNTQYF
DNA: TGTGCCAGCCAGGGGAGTAATACGCAGTATTTT
V: TRBV19
size: .
D: .
J: TRBJ2-3

CDR3: CASSLPGTSGSLNEQYF
DNA: TGCGCCAGCAGCTTGCCAGGGACTAGCGGGAGTCTAAACGAGCAGTACTTC
V: TRBV5-1
size: few
D: TRBD2
J: TRBJ2-7

CDR3: CSAPFDKGYNEQFF
DNA: TGCAGTGCGCCGTTCGACAAAGGCTACAATGAGCAGTTCTTC
V: TRBV20-1
size: .
D: .
J: TRBJ2-1

CDR3: CASSTTRGLTNEKLFF
DNA: TGTGCCAGCAGCACAACAAGGGGGTTAACTAATGAAAAACTGTTTTTT
V: TRBV5-6
size: few
D: .
J: TRBJ1-4

CDR3: CASSSPLAGPFQETQYF
DNA: TGCGCCAGCAGCTCCCCCCTAGCGGGGCCCTTCCAAGAGACCCAGTACTTC
V: TRBV5-1
size: few
D: TRBD2
J: TRBJ2-5

CDR3: CSVERELKDTQYF
DNA: TGCAGCGTTGAACGGGAGTTGAAAGATACGCAGTATTTT
V: TRBV29-1
size: few
D: .
J: TRBJ2-3

CDR3: CAFPELDDEQYF
DNA: TGTGCCTTCCCGGAACTAGATGACGAGCAGTACTTC
V: TRBV10-3
size: many
D: .
J: TRBJ2-7

CDR3: CASSLGDSGPQHF
DNA: TGTGCCAGCAGCCTTGGGGACTCTGGGCCCCAGCATTTT
V: TRBV3-1
size: few
D: .
J: TRBJ1-5

CDR3: CASKGDRLGYEQYF
DNA: TGTGCCAGCAAGGGGGACAGGCTCGGATACGAGCAGTACTTC
V: TRBV28
size: .
D: TRBD1
J: TRBJ2-7

CDR3: CASSLTAGGTGELFF
DNA: TGTGCCAGCAGCTTAACAGCGGGAGGAACCGGGGAGCTGTTTTTT
V: TRBV5-5
size: few
D: TRBD2
J: TRBJ2-2

CDR3: CASSVTNEAGLFF
DNA: TGCGCCAGCAGCGTGACCAACGAAGCGGGACTGTTCTTC
V: TRBV5-1
size: many
D: TRBD2
J: TRBJ2-1

CDR3: CASSVGTLGYEQYF
DNA: TGTGCCAGCAGTGTCGGGACGCTAGGCTACGAGCAGTACTTC
V: TRBV25-1
size: many
D: .
J: TRBJ2-7

CDR3: CASSPRGPSGEKLFF
DNA: TGTGCCAGCAGTCCAAGGGGACCGTCGGGGGAAAAACTGTTTTTT
V: TRBV6-5
size: many
D: .
J: TRBJ1-4

CDR3: CASSLLLEDYEQYF
DNA: TGTGCCAGCAGTTTATTACTTGAGGACTACGAGCAGTACTTC
V: TRBV28
size: .
D: .
J: TRBJ2-7

CDR3: CASSQGTGGTDTQYF
DNA: TGCGCCAGCAGCCAAGGGACAGGGGGCACAGATACGCAGTATTTT
V: TRBV5-1
size: few
D: TRBD1
J: TRBJ2-3

CDR3: CASSQDAPEFTYSGNTIYF
DNA: TGTGCCAGCAGCCAAGATGCCCCTGAGTTCACATACTCTGGAAACACCATATATTTT
V: TRBV4-2
size: .
D: .
J: TRBJ1-3

CDR3: CASSQNGQGMETQYF
DNA: TGTGCCAGCAGTCAAAACGGACAGGGGATGGAGACCCAGTACTTC
V: TRBV27
size: .
D: TRBD1
J: TRBJ2-5

CDR3: CSAYQGLTGKRNEQFF
DNA: TGCAGTGCCTACCAGGGCCTAACAGGAAAGAGGAATGAGCAGTTCTTC
V: TRBV20-1
size: many
D: .
J: TRBJ2-1

CDR3: CARAKDSPYNEQFF
DNA: TGTGCCAGAGCTAAAGATTCCCCCTACAATGAGCAGTTCTTC
V: TRBV2
size: .
D: .
J: TRBJ2-1

CDR3: CASSLRRRNPNTGELFF
DNA: TGCGCCAGCAGCTTGCGAAGACGGAACCCGAACACCGGGGAGCTGTTTTTT
V: TRBV5-1
size: .
D: .
J: TRBJ2-2

CDR3: CASSLAAGGGDTQYF
DNA: TGTGCCAGCAGCTTGGCGGCAGGGGGAGGAGATACGCAGTATTTT
V: TRBV5-6
size: many
D: .
J: TRBJ2-3

CDR3: CSGGTGGLSSYEQYF
DNA: TGCAGTGGGGGGACAGGGGGCCTAAGCTCCTACGAGCAGTACTTC
V: TRBV20-1
size: many
D: TRBD1
J: TRBJ2-7

CDR3: CAWSFLVSENTGELFF
DNA: TGTGCCTGGAGTTTTCTTGTATCGGAGAACACCGGGGAGCTGTTTTTT
V: TRBV30
size: few
D: .
J: TRBJ2-2

CDR3: CASRTSGTNTDTQYF
DNA: TGTGCCAGCAGGACTAGCGGGACTAACACAGATACGCAGTATTTT
V: TRBV2
size: .
D: TRBD2
J: TRBJ2-3

CDR3: CASGRLNTGELFF
DNA: TGTGCCAGTGGGAGGTTGAACACCGGGGAGCTGTTTTTT
V: TRBV12-3/TRBV12-4
size: .
D: .
J: TRBJ2-2

CDR3: CASSLRADRTYEQYF
DNA: TGTGCCAGCAGCTTACGGGCTGACAGAACCTACGAGCAGTACTTC
V: TRBV7-2
size: .
D: .
J: TRBJ2-7

CDR3: CSAIYGGPEAFF
DNA: TGCAGTGCTATTTATGGGGGACCTGAAGCTTTCTTT
V: TRBV20-1
size: many
D: .
J: TRBJ1-1

CDR3: CASSEIHRTSGSHEQYF
DNA: TGCGCCAGCAGTGAGATCCACCGGACTAGCGGGAGCCACGAGCAGTACTTC
V: TRBV10-2
size: .
D: TRBD2
J: TRBJ2-7

CDR3: CASSFKASEQFF
DNA: TGCGCCAGCAGCTTCAAAGCGAGTGAGCAGTTCTTC
V: TRBV5-1
size: many
D: .
J: TRBJ2-1

CDR3: CAWSLGYGYEQYF
DNA: TGTGCCTGGAGTTTGGGATACGGTTACGAGCAGTACTTC
V: TRBV30
size: once
D: .
J: TRBJ2-7

CDR3: CASSQVRGRIGTQYF
DNA: TGCGCCAGCAGCCAAGTACGGGGGAGAATCGGTACGCAGTATTTT
V: TRBV5-1
size: .
D: .
J: TRBJ2-3

CDR3: CSTLADPYNEQFF
DNA: TGCAGTACCTTAGCCGATCCCTACAATGAGCAGTTCTTC
V: TRBV20-1
size: few
D: .
J: TRBJ2-1

CDR3: CASSTAPQPQHF
DNA: TGTGCCAGTTCCACGGCCCCTCAGCCCCAGCATTTT
V: TRBV12-3/TRBV12-4
size: many
D: .
J: TRBJ1-5

CDR3: CASSAGLADSYNEQFF
DNA: TGCGCCAGCAGCGCTGGACTAGCGGACTCCTACAATGAGCAGTTCTTC
V: TRBV5-1
size: few
D: TRBD2
J: TRBJ2-1

CDR3: CASSDERTSTDTQYF
DNA: TGTGCCAGCAGTGACGAACGGACTAGCACAGATACGCAGTATTTT
V: TRBV12-3/TRBV12-4
size: .
D: .
J: TRBJ2-3

CDR3: CASSQDPRRVQYF
DNA: TGTGCCAGCAGCCAAGATCCAAGGAGGGTTCAGTACTTC
V: TRBV14
size: many
D: .
J: TRBJ2-4

CDR3: CASSPGTATGEQFF
DNA: TGTGCCAGCAGTCCCGGGACCGCTACGGGGGAGCAGTTCTTC
V: TRBV12-3/TRBV12-4
size: many
D: .
J: TRBJ2-1

CDR3: CSAWGQDYEQYF
DNA: TGCAGTGCCTGGGGACAGGACTACGAGCAGTACTTC
V: TRBV20-1
size: many
D: TRBD1
J: TRBJ2-7

CDR3: CASSFGTSPNEQFF
DNA: TGCGCCAGCAGCTTTGGGACTAGTCCTAATGAGCAGTTCTTC
V: TRBV5-1
size: many
D: TRBD2
J: TRBJ2-1

CDR3: CASSLVGAGYTF
DNA: TGTGCCAGCAGCTTGGTCGGGGCTGGCTACACCTTC
V: TRBV11-2
size: many
D: .
J: TRBJ1-2

CDR3: CSAQAGGGQPQHF
DNA: TGCAGCGCCCAAGCAGGGGGCGGGCAGCCCCAGCATTTT
V: TRBV29-1
size: few
D: TRBD1
J: TRBJ1-5

CDR3: CASSLGLADPNTGELFF
DNA: TGTGCCAGCAGCTTAGGGCTAGCGGACCCTAACACCGGGGAGCTGTTTTTT
V: TRBV7-9
size: few
D: TRBD2
J: TRBJ2-2

CDR3: CASSFRQKGRRRETQYF
DNA: TGTGCCAGCAGTTTCCGACAGAAAGGACGGAGGAGGGAGACCCAGTACTTC
V: TRBV12-3/TRBV12-4
size: few
D: .
J: TRBJ2-5

CDR3: CASSLKLAQETQYF
DNA: TGCGCCAGCAGCTTGAAATTGGCGCAAGAGACCCAGTACTTC
V: TRBV5-1
size: many
D: .
J: TRBJ2-5

CDR3: CASTRLASNEQFF
DNA: TGTGCCAGCACCAGACTAGCAAGCAATGAGCAGTTCTTC
V: TRBV6-1
size: many
D: TRBD2
J: TRBJ2-1

CDR3: CASRLEGGLLRNEQYF
DNA: TGTGCCAGCAGACTCGAAGGGGGTCTCTTAAGGAACGAGCAGTACTTC
V: TRBV12-3/TRBV12-4
size: many
D: .
J: TRBJ2-7

CDR3: CASSTTFSREGRRHEQFF
DNA: TGTGCCAGCAGCACAACTTTTAGCCGGGAGGGCCGTCGCCATGAGCAGTTCTTC
V: TRBV11-2
size: .
D: TRBD2
J: TRBJ2-1

CDR3: CVTSRDLGQETQYF
DNA: TGTGTCACCAGCAGAGATCTTGGCCAAGAGACCCAGTACTTC
V: TRBV15
size: .
D: .
J: TRBJ2-5

CDR3: CASSSRGGTYEQYF
DNA: TGTGCCAGCAGTTCGCGGGGGGGAACCTACGAGCAGTACTTC
V: TRBV12-3/TRBV12-4
size: many
D: TRBD2
J: TRBJ2-7

CDR3: CASRDLTGELFF
DNA: TGCGCCAGCAGAGATCTTACCGGGGAGCTGTTTTTT
V: TRBV5-1
size: many
D: .
J: TRBJ2-2

CDR3: CASSPVPGQPQHF
DNA: TGCGCCAGCAGTCCGGTACCAGGACAGCCCCAGCATTTT
V: TRBV5-1
size: many
D: .
J: TRBJ1-5

CDR3: CASSQVSGSAGTGELFF
DNA: TGCGCCAGCAGCCAAGTTAGCGGGAGCGCGGGCACCGGGGAGCTGTTTTTT
V: TRBV4-1
size: .
D: TRBD2
J: TRBJ2-2

CDR3: CSAARGYEQYF
DNA: TGCAGTGCTGCAAGGGGCTACGAGCAGTACTTC
V: TRBV20-1
size: few
D: .
J: TRBJ2-7

CDR3: CSARTDNGELFF
DNA: TGCAGTGCTAGGACAGATAACGGGGAGCTGTTTTTT
V: TRBV20-1
size: few
D: .
J: TRBJ2-2

CDR3: CASGPRGGNSYGYTF
DNA: TGTGCCAGCGGCCCCCGAGGGGGAAACAGTTATGGCTACACCTTC
V: TRBV5-5
size: few
D: .
J: TRBJ1-2

CDR3: CASSYKGADTQYF
DNA: TGTGCCAGCAGTTACAAGGGAGCAGATACGCAGTATTTT
V: TRBV6-5
size: many
D: .
J: TRBJ2-3

CDR3: CATSTLGLAGVNTGELFF
DNA: TGTGCCACCAGCACTCTTGGACTAGCGGGAGTGAACACCGGGGAGCTGTTTTTT
V: TRBV15
size: .
D: TRBD2
J: TRBJ2-2

CDR3: CSARIESYEQYF
DNA: TGCAGTGCTAGAATCGAGTCCTACGAGCAGTACTTC
V: TRBV20-1
size: few
D: .
J: TRBJ2-7